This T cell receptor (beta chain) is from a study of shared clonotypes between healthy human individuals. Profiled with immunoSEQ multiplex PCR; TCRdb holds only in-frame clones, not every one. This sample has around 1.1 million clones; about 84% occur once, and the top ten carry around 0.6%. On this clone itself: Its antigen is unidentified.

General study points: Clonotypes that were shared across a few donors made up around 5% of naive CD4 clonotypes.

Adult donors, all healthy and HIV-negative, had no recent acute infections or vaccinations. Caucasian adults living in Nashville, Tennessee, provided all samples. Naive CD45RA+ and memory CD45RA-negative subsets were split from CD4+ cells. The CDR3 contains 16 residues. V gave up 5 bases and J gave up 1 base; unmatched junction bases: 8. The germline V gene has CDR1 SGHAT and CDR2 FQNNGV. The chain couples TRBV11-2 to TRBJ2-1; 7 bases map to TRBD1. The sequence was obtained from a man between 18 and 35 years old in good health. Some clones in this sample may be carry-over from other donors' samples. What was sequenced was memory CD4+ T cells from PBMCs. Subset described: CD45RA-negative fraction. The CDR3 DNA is TGTGCCAGCAGCCCGACAGGGAGTGGGTCCTACAATGAGCAGTTCTTC. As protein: CASSPTGSGSYNEQFF.